One sample yielded the 25 T cell receptor beta chains listed below, sequenced in a study of T cells in Graves' hyperthyroidism and ophthalmopathy. What was amplified from RNA transcripts were TCR beta CDR3 regions. HTBI primers were employed in a first-round RT-PCR of the TCR CDR3. TCRdb processed the multiplex PCR reads anew with MiXCR; each CDR3 protein has one entry. The sample holds approximately 700,000 distinct CDR3 sequences, about 16% seen once. Material: blood. Receptors originate from a young man with Graves' hyperthyroidism.

In this sample, this clonotype turned up many times. V gene TRBV12-3 or TRBV12-4 combines with J gene TRBJ2-3; the D gene is possibly TRBD2 (5 bases). CDR3 length: 14 residues. Trimming took 5 bases from V and 6 from J, leaving 15 bases between them. The CDR3 reads CASSPGSKKDTQYF. Here the CDR3 DNA reads TGTGCCAGCAGTCCGGGGAGCAAGAAGGATACGCAGTATTTT.

Only one count was recorded for this clonotype. The V gene is TRBV19, the J gene TRBJ1-5, with D unresolved. The CDR3 extends over 15 amino acids. CDR1 and CDR2 (germline): LNHDA, SQIVND (reference sequence). V was clipped by 1 base and J by 4 bases, with 11 bases between them. For the CDR3, the DNA is TGTGCCAGTAGTATAGGAGATCAGAGAAATCAGCCCCAGCATTTT. It yields the protein CASSIGDQRNQPQHF. The complete variable domain, with remaining parts taken from reference TRBV19 and TRBJ1-5, reads DGGITQSPKYLFRKEGQNVTLSCEQNLNHDAMYWYRQDPGQGLRLIYYSQIVNDFQKGDIAEGYSVSREKKESFPLTVTSAQKNPTAFYLCASSIGDQRNQPQHFGDGTRLSIL.

This clonotype has a count of ten or more. J is TRBJ2-1 and V is TRBV5-1; D not certain. Germline loops: CDR1 SGHRS, CDR2 YFSETQ. The V gene lost 1 base and the J gene lost 0 bases, with 8 bases spanning the gap. The CDR3 has 15 amino acids. CDR3 nucleotide sequence: TGCGCCAGCAGCTTGTTGGTGGGCTCCTACAATGAGCAGTTCTTC. Amino acids: CASSLLVGSYNEQFF.

This clonotype has ten or more counts. The chain employs TRBV20-1 and TRBJ2-1; 9 nucleotides match TRBD2. Germline V gene sequence: CDR1 DFQATT, CDR2 SNEGSKA (reference sequence). After removal of 7 bases from V and 4 bases from J, the junction contained 11 bases not matched to a gene. The CDR3 has 15 amino acids. The CDR3 DNA reads TGCAGTGTCGCGGACCCGGGACTAGCTTACAATGAGCAGTTCTTC. As protein: CSVADPGLAYNEQFF.

This rearrangement joins TRBV10-1 to TRBJ2-7; D perhaps matches TRBD1 (6 bases). The CDR3 is made up of 16 amino acids. Trimming removed 3 bases from V and 3 bases from J, with 18 bases in between. CDR1 WNHNN and CDR2 SYGVQD come from the germline V gene (reference sequence). DNA for the CDR3: TGCGCCAGCAGTGACCATTTCGCGGCAGGGGTCTACGAGCAGTACTTC. This gives the protein CASSDHFAAGVYEQYF.

This clonotype came up many times. This rearrangement joins TRBV28 to TRBJ1-6; D remains ambiguous. Looked up from germline, CDR1 is MDHEN and CDR2 is SYDVKM. The V gene lost 2 bases and the J gene lost 10 bases, with 6 bases spanning the gap. The CDR3 is 12 residues long. This CDR3 reads CASSLEASPLHF. CDR3 nucleotides: TGTGCCAGCAGTTTAGAGGCCTCACCCCTCCACTTT.

This clonotype was seen ten or more times. The chain joins TRBV29-1 to TRBJ2-7; D assignment may be TRBD1 or TRBD2 (5 bases each). The CDR3 has 13 residues. V was trimmed by 6 bases and J by 9 bases, leaving 21 bases between them. Germline lookup yields CDR1 SQVTM and CDR2 ANQGSEA. CDR3 sequence reads: CSVDGGPTLRQYF. The CDR3 nucleotides are TGCAGCGTCGATGGGGGTCCCACACTCCGGCAGTACTTC.

This clonotype was detected a few times. The chain combines TRBV7-9 with TRBJ1-2; D possibly corresponds to TRBD1 (5 bases). Germline V gene sequence: CDR1 SEHNR, CDR2 FQNEAQ (reference sequence). Trimming removed 4 bases from V and 2 bases from J, with 17 bases in between. CDR3 length: 16 residues. The CDR3 nucleotides are TGTGCCAGCAGCTCTCTCCGGGACGCCGCGAACTATGGCTACACCTTC. It codes for CASSSLRDAANYGYTF.

This clonotype was detected ten times or more. The rearrangement joins TRBV28 to TRBJ2-3, with D unresolved. Deletions cut 9 bases from V and 14 bases from J, with 18 bases between. The CDR3 is 11 residues long. In germline, CDR1 is MDHEN, CDR2 SYDVKM. The DNA for the CDR3 is TGTGCCAGTTCGATCGGTGGTGGCTTGTATTTT. It specifies CASSIGGGLYF. The variable domain in full, completed from reference TRBV28 and TRBJ2-3, reads DVKVTQSSRYLVKRTGEKVFLECVQDMDHENMFWYRQDPGLGLRLIYFSYDVKMKEKGDIPEGYSVSREKKERFSLILESASTNQTSMYLCASSIGGGLYFGPGTRLTVL.

This clonotype occurred a few times. This sequence joins TRBV13 and TRBJ2-1; 14 bases align to TRBD2. Per the germline V gene, CDR1 is PRHDT and CDR2 is FYEKMQ (reference sequence). This CDR3 is 16 amino acids long. V gave up 8 bases and J gave up 5 bases; unmatched junction bases: 8. The CDR3 loop reads CASRLAGGNTHNEQFF. CDR3 in DNA: TGTGCCAGCCGACTAGCGGGAGGGAACACACACAATGAGCAGTTCTTC.

This clonotype was observed many times. The J gene is TRBJ2-2, the V gene TRBV7-2; 9 bases fit TRBD2. Germline lookup yields CDR1 SGHTA and CDR2 FQGNSA. The CDR3 length is 20 residues. After removal of 6 bases from V and 5 bases from J, the junction contained 22 bases not matched to a gene. This chain's CDR3 is CASSVAGEGKRGSRTGELFF. The CDR3 coding sequence is TGTGCCAGCAGTGTAGCGGGAGAGGGGAAAAGAGGGTCGCGGACCGGGGAGCTGTTTTTT.

The chain recombines TRBV6-2 or TRBV6-3 with TRBJ2-1, with 7 bases fitting TRBD1. The CDR3 covers 15 residues. Germline V lookup: CDR1 MNHEY, CDR2 SVGEGT. Losses at the gene ends were 5 bases for V and 2 bases for J; bases not matched to a gene: 6. The CDR3 protein is CASSPFQGAYNEQFF. For the CDR3, the DNA is TGTGCCAGCAGTCCCTTCCAGGGGGCCTACAATGAGCAGTTCTTC.

This clonotype was detected a few times. The chain has TRBV5-1 and TRBJ2-6, with unresolved D. The CDR3 extends over 17 amino acids. Germline loops: CDR1 SGHRS, CDR2 YFSETQ. The V end lost 3 bases, the J end lost 0 bases, and 13 bases lay between the germline ends. The CDR3 DNA is TGCGCCAGCAGCTCGTCCCCGATCATCTCTGGGGCCAACGTCCTGACTTTC. As protein: CASSSSPIISGANVLTF.

This sequence joins TRBV19 and TRBJ2-1; possibly TRBD1 for D (6 bases). The CDR3 spans 15 residues. Germline values: CDR1 LNHDA, CDR2 SQIVND (reference sequence). Trimming left V 6 bases short and J 5 bases short, with 17 bases between. The DNA for the CDR3 is TGTGCCAGTAGCCCCTTGAGGGGGTTGAACAATGAGCAGTTCTTC. Residues: CASSPLRGLNNEQFF. The full variable domain, with the rest looked up from reference TRBV19 and TRBJ2-1, is DGGITQSPKYLFRKEGQNVTLSCEQNLNHDAMYWYRQDPGQGLRLIYYSQIVNDFQKGDIAEGYSVSREKKESFPLTVTSAQKNPTAFYLCASSPLRGLNNEQFFGPGTRLTVL.

This clonotype was counted at least ten times. The gene calls are TRBV24-1 and TRBJ2-5; 8 nucleotides align to TRBD1. The CDR3 covers 12 residues. The V gene's germline CDR1 is KGHDR and CDR2 SFDVKD. The trim removed 12 bases at V and 5 bases at J, leaving 7 bases unmatched. CDR3 sequence: CAASTGDETQYF. The CDR3 DNA sequence: TGTGCCGCCTCGACAGGGGACGAGACCCAGTACTTC.

This clonotype was seen many times. The chain uses TRBV11-2 and TRBJ2-1, with TRBD2 matching over 8 bases. From germline, CDR1 is SGHAT and CDR2 FQNNGV. The J segment lost 5 bases and the V segment lost 5 bases, leaving 2 bases of the junction unmatched. The CDR3 has 13 residues. The CDR3 DNA follows: TGTGCCAGCAGCCCGGGACTAGACAATGAGCAGTTCTTC. Translated: CASSPGLDNEQFF.

Many counts were recorded for this clonotype. The CDR3, as DNA: TGTGCCAGCAGCTTAGTAGGAACGGGAGGAGATACGCAGTATTTT. It encodes CASSLVGTGGDTQYF. The chain links TRBV7-6 to TRBJ2-3; 7 bases are a match to TRBD2. CDR1 and CDR2 from the germline V gene are SGHVS and FNYEAQ. The V gene end was trimmed by 1 base and the J gene end by 5 bases; junction bases not matched to a gene: 6. This CDR3 contains 15 residues.

The chain has TRBV20-1 and TRBJ2-5, with 10 bases fitting TRBD2. Germline CDR1 is DFQATT and CDR2 is SNEGSKA (reference sequence). After removal of 0 bases from V and 4 bases from J, the junction contained 8 bases not matched to a gene. The CDR3 is made up of 16 amino acids. CDR3 in DNA: TGCAGTGCTAGAGATCTTCTAGCGGGAGCCGCAGAGACCCAGTACTTC. This sequence encodes CSARDLLAGAAETQYF.

The DNA of the CDR3 is TGCAGTGCTAGCGGGGGAACCGGGGAGCTGTTTTTT. This encodes CSASGGTGELFF. This chain links TRBV20-1 with TRBJ2-2; possibly TRBD2 for D (6 bases). CDR1 and CDR2 (germline): DFQATT, SNEGSKA (reference sequence). V was pared by 3 bases and J by 5 bases, with 7 bases between. This CDR3 spans 12 amino acids.

This clonotype was seen many times. V and J are TRBV3-1 and TRBJ1-1; 8 nucleotides agree with TRBD1. This CDR3 is 16 amino acids long. The germline V gene has CDR1 LGHDT and CDR2 YNNKEL (reference sequence). Germline trimming cut 4 bases from V and 1 base from J; bases unmatched to any gene: 8. The chain's CDR3 is CASSPGQGGANTEAFF. The CDR3 coding sequence is TGTGCCAGCAGCCCCGGACAGGGCGGGGCGAACACTGAAGCTTTCTTT.

This clonotype was counted ten times or more. The chain links TRBV2 to TRBJ2-7; unclear D gene. Trimming took off 1 base at V and 0 bases at J, with 7 bases between the two ends. Per the germline V gene, CDR1 is SNHLY and CDR2 is FYNNEI. The CDR3 is 14 residues long. DNA for the CDR3: TGTGCCAGCAGTGAAGACATAGACTCCTACGAGCAGTACTTC. This codes for CASSEDIDSYEQYF.

This clonotype was seen a handful of times. The rearrangement links TRBV29-1 to TRBJ1-4; 8 nucleotides line up with TRBD1. The V gene's germline CDR1 is SQVTM and CDR2 ANQGSEA. The CDR3 is 13 amino acids. V gave up 0 bases and J gave up 6 bases; unmatched junction bases: 0. In DNA, the CDR3 is TGCAGCGTTGAAGAGACAGGGGATGAAAAACTGTTTTTT. It yields the protein CSVEETGDEKLFF.

There are a few counts of this clonotype. The chain combines TRBV25-1 with TRBJ2-7; D not resolved. CDR1 MGHDK and CDR2 SYGVNS come from the germline V gene. The ends were cut back, 3 bases at V and 7 bases at J, with 7 bases in the middle. The CDR3 sequence is 11 residues long. DNA of the CDR3: TGTGCCAGCAGTGACGCACGTGAGCAGTACTTC. Translation gives CASSDAREQYF.

As for this clonotype: At one end, the junction sequence differs from germline, possibly due to a read error. The rearrangement links TRBV28 to TRBJ2-7; D possibly matches TRBD1 or TRBD2 (5 bases each). The CDR3 spans 16 residues. Per the germline V gene, CDR1 is MDHEN and CDR2 is SYDVKM. CDR3 nucleotide sequence: TGTGTCAGCAGTTTAAGAACCGGGGCAGTTGGGATCGAGCAGTACTTC. This encodes CVSSLRTGAVGIEQYF.

There are many counts of this clonotype. The rearrangement joins TRBV18 to TRBJ2-1; 9 nucleotides agree with TRBD1. J gave up 5 bases and V 5 bases, and 10 bases lay outside the gene matches. CDR3 length: 16 amino acids. Germline loops: CDR1 KGHSH, CDR2 LQKENI. For the CDR3, the DNA is TGTGCCAGCTCATTACAGGGGGCGCGAACTAACAATGAGCAGTTCTTC. Protein sequence: CASSLQGARTNNEQFF.